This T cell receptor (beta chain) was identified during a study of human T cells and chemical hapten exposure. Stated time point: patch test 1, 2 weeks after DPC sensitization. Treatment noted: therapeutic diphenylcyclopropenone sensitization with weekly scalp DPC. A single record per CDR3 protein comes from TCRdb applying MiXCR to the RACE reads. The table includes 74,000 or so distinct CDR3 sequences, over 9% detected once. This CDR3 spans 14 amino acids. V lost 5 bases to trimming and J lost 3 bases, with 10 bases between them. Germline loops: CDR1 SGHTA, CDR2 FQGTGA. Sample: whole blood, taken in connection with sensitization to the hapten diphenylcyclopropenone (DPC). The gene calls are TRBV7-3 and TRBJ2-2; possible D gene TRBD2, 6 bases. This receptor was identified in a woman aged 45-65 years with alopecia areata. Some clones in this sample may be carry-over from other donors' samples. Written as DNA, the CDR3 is TGTGCCAGCAGCCCGGAGCGGGACACCGGGGAGCTGTTTTTT. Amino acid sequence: CASSPERDTGELFF.